This T cell receptor (beta chain) was recorded in a study of T cell repertoires in cytomegalovirus infection. TCRdb passed the reads through MiXCR, listing each CDR3 protein once. The sample comprises 900,000 to 950,000 distinct CDR3 sequences, around 30% of which are singletons, and roughly an eighth rests with the top ten. A note on this clonotype: Its cognate antigen is unknown.

The germline V gene has CDR1 MNHEY and CDR2 SMNVEV (reference sequence). This CDR3 comprises 15 residues. The germline V and J ends were trimmed by 6 bases and 5 bases, with 19 bases remaining between them. Source: cultured CD8+ T cells from PBMCs, taken from culture after CMV antigen stimulation. The clonotype comes from a human donor in good health (CMV status not recorded). Some clones in this sample may be carry-over from other donors' samples. The V call is TRBV27, the J call TRBJ1-1, with a weak D call TRBD1 (5 bases). The CDR3 reads CASREQVRGITEAFF. The CDR3 DNA reads TGTGCCAGCAGGGAACAGGTCCGCGGAATAACTGAAGCTTTCTTT.